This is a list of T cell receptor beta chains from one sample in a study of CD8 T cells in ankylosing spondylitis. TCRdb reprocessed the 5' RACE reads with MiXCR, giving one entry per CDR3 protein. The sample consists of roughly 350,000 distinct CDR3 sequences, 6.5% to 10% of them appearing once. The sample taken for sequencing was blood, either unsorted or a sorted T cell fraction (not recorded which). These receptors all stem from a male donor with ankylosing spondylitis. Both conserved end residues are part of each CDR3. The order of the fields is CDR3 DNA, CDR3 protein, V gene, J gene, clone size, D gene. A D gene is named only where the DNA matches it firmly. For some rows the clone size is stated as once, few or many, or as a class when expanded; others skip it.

CDR3 DNA: TGCAGTGCTAGTTCTATCTCTGGGGCCAACGTCCTGACTTTC
CDR3 protein: CSASSISGANVLTF
V gene: TRBV20-1
J gene: TRBJ2-6
clone size: few
D gene: .

CDR3 DNA: TGTGCCAGCAACCCCAACAGGGGGCATTCGAACACTGAAGCTTTCTTT
CDR3 protein: CASNPNRGHSNTEAFF
V gene: TRBV6-1
J gene: TRBJ1-1
clone size: few
D gene: TRBD1

CDR3 DNA: TGCAGTGCTAGGGACAGGGGGATTGGCTACACCTTC
CDR3 protein: CSARDRGIGYTF
V gene: TRBV20-1
J gene: TRBJ1-2
clone size: .
D gene: TRBD1

CDR3 DNA: TGCGCCAGCAGCTTGGGGGGCGGAAGGCAGTTCTTC
CDR3 protein: CASSLGGGRQFF
V gene: TRBV5-1
J gene: TRBJ2-1
clone size: .
D gene: .

CDR3 DNA: TGCACCAGCAGCTTGGAGGGGGCAGCCTTCACCTACAATGAGCAGTTCTTC
CDR3 protein: CTSSLEGAAFTYNEQFF
V gene: TRBV5-1
J gene: TRBJ2-1
clone size: once
D gene: .

CDR3 DNA: TGTGCCACCAGTGACAGATGGGGGGAGACCCAGTACTTC
CDR3 protein: CATSDRWGETQYF
V gene: TRBV24-1
J gene: TRBJ2-5
clone size: .
D gene: .

CDR3 DNA: TGCGCCAGCAGCTTTACACAGGGGATGGCGTCCGGGGCCAACGTCCTGACTTTC
CDR3 protein: CASSFTQGMASGANVLTF
V gene: TRBV5-1
J gene: TRBJ2-6
clone size: few
D gene: TRBD1

CDR3 DNA: TGCAGCGTGGCCTCGTTCCAGGGTGAAAAACTGTTTTTT
CDR3 protein: CSVASFQGEKLFF
V gene: TRBV29-1
J gene: TRBJ1-4
clone size: many
D gene: .

CDR3 DNA: TGCAGTGCTAGACAGGCGGAGACCCAGTACTTC
CDR3 protein: CSARQAETQYF
V gene: TRBV20-1
J gene: TRBJ2-5
clone size: .
D gene: .

CDR3 DNA: TGCAGTGCTAGGGGAACTAGCCGCCTAGTCAATGAGCAGTTCTTC
CDR3 protein: CSARGTSRLVNEQFF
V gene: TRBV20-1
J gene: TRBJ2-1
clone size: .
D gene: .

CDR3 DNA: TGTGCCAGCAGTTCGAAGCGGGAGTCCTACGAGCAGTACTTC
CDR3 protein: CASSSKRESYEQYF
V gene: TRBV6-2/TRBV6-3
J gene: TRBJ2-7
clone size: few
D gene: TRBD2

CDR3 DNA: TGCGCCAGCAGCCCGTCAGGGGGACGGGGCTACACCTTC
CDR3 protein: CASSPSGGRGYTF
V gene: TRBV4-1
J gene: TRBJ1-2
clone size: .
D gene: TRBD1

CDR3 DNA: TGTGCCAGCAGTGAAGCTTCACTAGCGGGAACGGTCACCGGGGAGCTGTTTTTT
CDR3 protein: CASSEASLAGTVTGELFF
V gene: TRBV2
J gene: TRBJ2-2
clone size: many
D gene: TRBD2

CDR3 DNA: TGTGCCATCAGTGCTGACGGACTTTATGGCTACACCTTC
CDR3 protein: CAISADGLYGYTF
V gene: TRBV10-3
J gene: TRBJ1-2
clone size: many
D gene: .

CDR3 DNA: TGCAGTGCTAGGCTTCCGGGAAGCTATGGCTACACCTTC
CDR3 protein: CSARLPGSYGYTF
V gene: TRBV20-1
J gene: TRBJ1-2
clone size: few
D gene: .

CDR3 DNA: TGCGCCAGCAGCCCTGGGACAGGGGACACTGAAGCTTTCTTT
CDR3 protein: CASSPGTGDTEAFF
V gene: TRBV4-3
J gene: TRBJ1-1
clone size: few
D gene: TRBD1

CDR3 DNA: TGTGCCAGCTCCCCCGGGGGGAGTGGCGCAGATACGCAGTATTTT
CDR3 protein: CASSPGGSGADTQYF
V gene: TRBV18
J gene: TRBJ2-3
clone size: few
D gene: TRBD2

CDR3 DNA: TGTGCCAGCAGCCCGGACGGACGAATGAACACTGAAGCTTTCTTT
CDR3 protein: CASSPDGRMNTEAFF
V gene: TRBV12-3/TRBV12-4
J gene: TRBJ1-1
clone size: few
D gene: .